This T cell receptor beta chain was profiled in a study of T-cell reconstitution after alpha-beta-depleted transplantation in children. The CDR3 is 14 amino acids. The V end was cut by 5 bases, the J end by 7 bases, with 15 bases between. Per the germline V gene, CDR1 is MNHEY and CDR2 is SMNVEV (reference sequence). Study-wide points: Newly produced T cells mostly provided counts and TCRbeta diversity after one year, as hyperexpanded clones declined. Several hundred expanded graft clones reportedly supplied alpha-beta T cells about two months after transplant.

This clonotype appeared many times. Its target is unknown. Unique molecular identifiers were incorporated when the TCRbeta library was constructed. TCRdb called the PCR reads again in MiXCR, with one record for every CDR3 protein. The table lists about 460,000 distinct CDR3 sequences, more than 9% of them singletons. The rearrangement uses TRBV27 and TRBJ2-1, with D tentatively TRBD1 (5 bases). This material consisted of PBMCs, taken before TCRalphabeta/CD19-depleted stem cell transplant. This TCR came from a child under 10 years old with inherited bone marrow failure, due to receive a stem cell transplant. CDR3 sequence reads: CASSTFGHANEQFF. DNA for the CDR3: TGTGCCAGCAGTACCTTTGGACATGCGAATGAGCAGTTCTTC.